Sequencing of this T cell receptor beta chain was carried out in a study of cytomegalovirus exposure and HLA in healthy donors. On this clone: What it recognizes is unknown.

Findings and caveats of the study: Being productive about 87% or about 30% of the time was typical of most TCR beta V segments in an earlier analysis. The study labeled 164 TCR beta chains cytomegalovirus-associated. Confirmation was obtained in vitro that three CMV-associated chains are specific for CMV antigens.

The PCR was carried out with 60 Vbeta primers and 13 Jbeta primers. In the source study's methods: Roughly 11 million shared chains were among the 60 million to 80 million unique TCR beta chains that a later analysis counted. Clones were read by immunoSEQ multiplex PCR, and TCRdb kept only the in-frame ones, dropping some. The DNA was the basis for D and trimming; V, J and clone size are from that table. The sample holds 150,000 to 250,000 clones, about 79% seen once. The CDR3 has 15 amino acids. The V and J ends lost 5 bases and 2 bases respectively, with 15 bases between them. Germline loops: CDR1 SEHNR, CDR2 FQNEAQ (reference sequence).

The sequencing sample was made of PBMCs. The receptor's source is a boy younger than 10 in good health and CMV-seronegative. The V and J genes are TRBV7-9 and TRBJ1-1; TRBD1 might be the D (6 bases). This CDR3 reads CASSTYRVANTEAFF. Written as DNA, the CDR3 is TGTGCCAGCAGCACCTACAGGGTAGCCAACACTGAAGCTTTCTTT.